This T cell receptor beta chain was recorded in a study of OX40 agonist ivuxolimab in advanced cancers. Germline CDR1 MNHEY, CDR2 SVGAGI. This CDR3 comprises 15 residues. With 2 bases clipped from V and 5 bases from J, the junction kept 6 bases outside the gene matches. Using immunoSEQ multiplex PCR, the repertoire was profiled, and TCRdb retains in-frame clones only, with some absent. The sample holds about 64,000 clones; about 86% are singletons and the top ten take less than 2.5%. Comments on this clone: Its antigen is unidentified.

Study results and caveats: On average, CD8+ T cells had more expanded clones than CD4+. With doses of 0.1-3.0 mg/kg, partial responders showed among the lowest clonal expansion.

The sample in question was CD4+ or CD8+ T cells sorted from blood, obtained in a trial of the OX40 agonist ivuxolimab. The TCR sequence derives from an adult with an advanced solid tumor such as melanoma, head and neck, liver or kidney cancer. The rearrangement joins TRBV6-5 to TRBJ2-1, with 7 nucleotides matching TRBD2. The CDR3 DNA follows: TGTGCCAGCAGTTACCTGCTAGCGGCTAACAATGAGCAGTTCTTC. Translated, it gives CASSYLLAANNEQFF.